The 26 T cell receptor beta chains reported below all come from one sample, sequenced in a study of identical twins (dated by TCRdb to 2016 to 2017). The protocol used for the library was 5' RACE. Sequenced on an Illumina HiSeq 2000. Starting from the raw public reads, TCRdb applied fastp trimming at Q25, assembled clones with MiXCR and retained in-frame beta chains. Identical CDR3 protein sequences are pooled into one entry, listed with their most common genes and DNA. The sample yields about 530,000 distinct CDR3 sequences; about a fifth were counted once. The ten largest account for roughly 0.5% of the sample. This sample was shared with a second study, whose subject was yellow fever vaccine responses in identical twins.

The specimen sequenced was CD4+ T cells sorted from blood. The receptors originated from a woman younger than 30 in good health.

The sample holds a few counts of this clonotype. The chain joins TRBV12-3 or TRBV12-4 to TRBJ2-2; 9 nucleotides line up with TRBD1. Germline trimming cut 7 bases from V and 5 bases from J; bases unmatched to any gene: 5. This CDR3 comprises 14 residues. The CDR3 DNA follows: TGTGCCAGCAACCCACAGGGGGCGACCGGGGAGCTGTTTTTT. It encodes CASNPQGATGELFF.

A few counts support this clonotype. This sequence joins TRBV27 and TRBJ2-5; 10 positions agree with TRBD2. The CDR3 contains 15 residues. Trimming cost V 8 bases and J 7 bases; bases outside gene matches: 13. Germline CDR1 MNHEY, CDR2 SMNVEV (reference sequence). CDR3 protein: CASVGQRGGLVTQYF. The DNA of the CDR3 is TGTGCCAGCGTTGGGCAGCGGGGGGGCCTCGTGACCCAGTACTTC.

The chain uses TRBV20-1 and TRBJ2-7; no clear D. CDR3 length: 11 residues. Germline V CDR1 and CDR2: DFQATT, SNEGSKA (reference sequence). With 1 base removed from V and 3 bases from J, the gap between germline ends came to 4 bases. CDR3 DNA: TGCAGTGCTAGAGCCCACTACGAGCAGTACGTC. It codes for CSARAHYEQYV.

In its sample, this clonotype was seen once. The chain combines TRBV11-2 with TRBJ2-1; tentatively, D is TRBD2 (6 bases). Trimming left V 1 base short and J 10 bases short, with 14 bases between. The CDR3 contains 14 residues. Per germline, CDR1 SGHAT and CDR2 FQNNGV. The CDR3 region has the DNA TGTGCCAGCAGCTTAGGCCTGTCCGCGGGGGAGCAGTTCTTC. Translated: CASSLGLSAGEQFF.

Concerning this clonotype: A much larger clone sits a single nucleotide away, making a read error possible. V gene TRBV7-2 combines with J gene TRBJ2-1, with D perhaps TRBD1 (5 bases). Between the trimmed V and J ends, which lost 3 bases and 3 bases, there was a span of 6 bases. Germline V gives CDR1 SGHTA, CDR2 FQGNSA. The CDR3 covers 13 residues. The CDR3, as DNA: TGTGCCAGCAGCTTTCAGGGCTACAATGAGCAGTTCTTC. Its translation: CASSFQGYNEQFF. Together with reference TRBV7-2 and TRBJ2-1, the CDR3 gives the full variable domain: GAGVSQSPSNKVTEKGKDVELRCDPISGHTALYWYRQSLGQGLEFLIYFQGNSAPDKSGLPSDRFSAERTGGSVSTLTIQRTQQEDSAVYLCASSFQGYNEQFFGPGTRLTVL.

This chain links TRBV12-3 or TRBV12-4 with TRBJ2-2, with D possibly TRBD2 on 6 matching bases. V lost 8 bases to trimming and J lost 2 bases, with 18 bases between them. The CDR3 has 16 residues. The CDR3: CASAGTPLRNTGELFF. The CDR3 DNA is TGTGCCAGCGCCGGGACTCCGCTTCGAAACACCGGGGAGCTGTTTTTT.

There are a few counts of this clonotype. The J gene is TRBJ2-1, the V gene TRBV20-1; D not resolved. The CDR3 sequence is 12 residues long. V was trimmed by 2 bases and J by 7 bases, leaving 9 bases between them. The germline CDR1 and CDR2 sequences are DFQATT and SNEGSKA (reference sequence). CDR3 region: CSARRPGNEQFF. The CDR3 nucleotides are TGCAGTGCTAGAAGGCCCGGAAATGAGCAGTTCTTC.

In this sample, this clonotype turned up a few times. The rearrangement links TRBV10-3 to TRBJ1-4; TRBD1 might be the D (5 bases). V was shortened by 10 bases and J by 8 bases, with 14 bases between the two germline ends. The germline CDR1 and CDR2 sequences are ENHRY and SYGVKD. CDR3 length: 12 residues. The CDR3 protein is CATGGSWEKLFF. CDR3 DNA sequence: TGTGCCACCGGGGGTAGCTGGGAAAAACTGTTTTTT.

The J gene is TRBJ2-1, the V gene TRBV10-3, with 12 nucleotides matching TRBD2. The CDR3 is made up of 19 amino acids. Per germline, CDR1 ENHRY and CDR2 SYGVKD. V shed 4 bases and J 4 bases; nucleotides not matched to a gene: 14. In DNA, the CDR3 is TGTGCCATCAGTGGGGGGACTAGCGGGTATTGGAGCGCGTACAATGAGCAGTTCTTC. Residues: CAISGGTSGYWSAYNEQFF.

CDR3: CASSYSMVLAGADTQYF. CDR3 in DNA: TGTGCCAGCAGTTACTCGATGGTACTAGCGGGGGCAGATACGCAGTATTTT. V gene TRBV6-2 or TRBV6-3 combines with J gene TRBJ2-3; TRBD2 matches 11 bases. This CDR3 contains 17 residues. Trimming at V came to 0 bases and at J to 4 bases, leaving 6 bases not matched to a gene. Germline assignment: CDR1 MNHEY and CDR2 SVGEGT.

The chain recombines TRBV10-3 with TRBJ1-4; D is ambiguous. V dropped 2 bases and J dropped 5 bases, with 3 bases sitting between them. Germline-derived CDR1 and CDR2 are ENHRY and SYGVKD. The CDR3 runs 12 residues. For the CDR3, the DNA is TGTGCCATCAGTGAGACCAATGAAAAACTGTTTTTT. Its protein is CAISETNEKLFF.

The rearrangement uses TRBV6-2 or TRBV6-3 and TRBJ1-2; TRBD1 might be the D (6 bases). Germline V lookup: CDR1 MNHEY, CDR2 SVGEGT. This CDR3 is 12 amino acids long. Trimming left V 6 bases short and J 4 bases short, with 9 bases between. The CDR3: CASRRTVYGYTF. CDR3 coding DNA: TGTGCCAGCAGGAGGACAGTCTATGGCTACACCTTC.

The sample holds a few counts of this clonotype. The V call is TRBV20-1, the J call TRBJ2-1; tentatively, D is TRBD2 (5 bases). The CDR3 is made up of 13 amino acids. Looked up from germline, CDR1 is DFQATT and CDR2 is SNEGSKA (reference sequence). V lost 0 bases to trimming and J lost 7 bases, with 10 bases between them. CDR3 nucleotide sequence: TGCAGTGCTAGAGAGAGGGTTCGGAATGAGCAGTTCTTC. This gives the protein CSARERVRNEQFF.

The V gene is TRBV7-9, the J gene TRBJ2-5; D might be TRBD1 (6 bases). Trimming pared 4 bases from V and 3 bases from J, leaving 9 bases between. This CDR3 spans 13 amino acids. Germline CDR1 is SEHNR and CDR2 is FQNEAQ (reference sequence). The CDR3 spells CASSWAGEETQYF. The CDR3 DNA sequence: TGTGCCAGCAGCTGGGCAGGGGAAGAGACCCAGTACTTC.

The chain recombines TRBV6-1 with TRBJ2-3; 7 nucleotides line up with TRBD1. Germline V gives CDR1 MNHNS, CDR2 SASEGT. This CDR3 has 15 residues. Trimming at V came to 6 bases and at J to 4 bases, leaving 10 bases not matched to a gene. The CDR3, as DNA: TGTGCCAGCAGGCCGACAGGGTCGAGGTCAGATACGCAGTATTTT. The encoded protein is CASRPTGSRSDTQYF.

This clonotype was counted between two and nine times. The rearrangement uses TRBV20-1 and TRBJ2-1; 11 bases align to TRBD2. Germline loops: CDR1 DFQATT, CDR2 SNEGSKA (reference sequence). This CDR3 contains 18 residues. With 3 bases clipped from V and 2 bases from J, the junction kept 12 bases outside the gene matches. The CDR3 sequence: CSASGFSGGAWTYNEQFF. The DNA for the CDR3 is TGCAGTGCTAGTGGGTTTAGCGGGGGGGCTTGGACCTACAATGAGCAGTTCTTC.

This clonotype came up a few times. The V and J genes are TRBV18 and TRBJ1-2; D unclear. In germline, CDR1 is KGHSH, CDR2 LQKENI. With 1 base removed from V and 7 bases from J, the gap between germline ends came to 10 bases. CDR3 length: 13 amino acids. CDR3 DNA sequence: TGTGCCAGCTCACCACGGTCCCCACTTGGCTACACCTTC. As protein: CASSPRSPLGYTF.

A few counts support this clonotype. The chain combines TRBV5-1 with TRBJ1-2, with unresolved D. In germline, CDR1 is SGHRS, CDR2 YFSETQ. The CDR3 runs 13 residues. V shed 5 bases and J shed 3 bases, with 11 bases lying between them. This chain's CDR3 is CASREEGDYGYTF. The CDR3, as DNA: TGCGCCAGCAGAGAAGAAGGCGACTATGGCTACACCTTC.

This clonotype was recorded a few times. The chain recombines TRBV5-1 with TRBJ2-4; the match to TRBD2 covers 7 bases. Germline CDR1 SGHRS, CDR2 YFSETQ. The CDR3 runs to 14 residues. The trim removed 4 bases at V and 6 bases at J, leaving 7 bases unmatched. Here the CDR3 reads CASSVDTGGNIQYF. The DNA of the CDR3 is TGCGCCAGCAGCGTGGACACGGGGGGAAACATTCAGTACTTC.

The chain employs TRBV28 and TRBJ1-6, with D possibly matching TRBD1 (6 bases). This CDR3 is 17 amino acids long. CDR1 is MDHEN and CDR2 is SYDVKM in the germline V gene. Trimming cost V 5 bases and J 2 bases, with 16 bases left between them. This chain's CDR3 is CASSLQGNSAYNSPLHF. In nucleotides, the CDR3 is TGTGCCAGCAGTCTCCAGGGGAATAGCGCCTATAATTCACCCCTCCACTTT. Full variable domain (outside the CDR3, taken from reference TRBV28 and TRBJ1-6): DVKVTQSSRYLVKRTGEKVFLECVQDMDHENMFWYRQDPGLGLRLIYFSYDVKMKEKGDIPEGYSVSREKKERFSLILESASTNQTSMYLCASSLQGNSAYNSPLHFGNGTRLTVT.

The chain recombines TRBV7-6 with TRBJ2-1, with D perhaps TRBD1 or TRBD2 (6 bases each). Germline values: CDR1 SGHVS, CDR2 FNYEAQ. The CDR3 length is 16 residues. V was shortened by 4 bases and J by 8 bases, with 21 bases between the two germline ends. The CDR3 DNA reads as TGTGCCAGCAGCTCCCCCGAGGGGGGAGTGAGGGATGAGCAGTTCTTC. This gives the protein CASSSPEGGVRDEQFF.

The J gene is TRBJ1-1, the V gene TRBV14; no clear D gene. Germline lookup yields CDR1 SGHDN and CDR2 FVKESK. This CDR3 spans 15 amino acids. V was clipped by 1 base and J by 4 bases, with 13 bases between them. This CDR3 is CASSQGYLRGTEAFF. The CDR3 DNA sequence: TGTGCCAGCAGCCAAGGTTACCTCCGGGGCACTGAAGCTTTCTTT.

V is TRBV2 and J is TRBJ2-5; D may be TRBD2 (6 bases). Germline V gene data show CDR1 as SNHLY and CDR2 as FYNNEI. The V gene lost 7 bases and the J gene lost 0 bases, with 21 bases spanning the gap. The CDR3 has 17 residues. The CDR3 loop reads CASKRGTGGKYQETQYF. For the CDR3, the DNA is TGTGCCAGCAAAAGGGGAACTGGCGGGAAGTACCAAGAGACCCAGTACTTC.

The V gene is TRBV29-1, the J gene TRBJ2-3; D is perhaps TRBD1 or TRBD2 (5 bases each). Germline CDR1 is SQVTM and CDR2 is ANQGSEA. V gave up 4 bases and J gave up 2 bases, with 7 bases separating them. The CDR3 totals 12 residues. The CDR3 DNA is TGCAGCGTTGGGGGGTCCACAGATACGCAGTATTTT. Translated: CSVGGSTDTQYF.

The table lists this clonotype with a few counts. The CDR3 is CASSMGLSSSYEQYF. DNA for the CDR3: TGTGCCAGCAGCATGGGACTTTCGAGCTCCTACGAGCAGTACTTC. The chain carries TRBV28 and TRBJ2-7, with D possibly being TRBD2 (6 bases). V was clipped by 6 bases and J by 0 bases, with 15 bases between them. CDR3 length: 15 amino acids. CDR1 and CDR2 (germline): MDHEN, SYDVKM.

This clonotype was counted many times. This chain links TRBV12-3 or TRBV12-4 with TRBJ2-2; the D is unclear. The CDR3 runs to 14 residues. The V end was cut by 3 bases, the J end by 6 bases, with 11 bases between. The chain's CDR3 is CASSFGGLAGELFF. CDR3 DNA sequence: TGTGCCAGCAGTTTCGGCGGCTTGGCCGGGGAGCTGTTTTTT.